The entry that follows covers one T cell receptor (beta chain) sequence. Its antigen is still unknown. No base-level quality is on record; no much larger clone is a single base apart. The data were taken from a study of beta chain features in type 1 diabetes (dated by TCRdb to 2017 to 2018). Some background on the complete study: No differences in mean age, gender distribution, total cell number or subset yield were found between patients and healthy donors. Across all samples, 107,917,701 sorted cells were examined, and cell number per subset correlated strongly with RNA yield. In the study, recently diagnosed type 1 diabetes patients and matched healthy donors were compared on the TCRB repertoires of their sorted circulating CD4+ T cell subsets. Naive and central memory subsets were obtained from all 30 or so donors, but regulatory and stem cell-like memory subsets were isolated from only 8 patients and 8 healthy donors.

Study-wide findings and limitations: The naive, central memory and regulatory TCRB repertoires appeared to resemble one another more closely among patients than among healthy donors. Only small numbers of individuals were included in the HLA sub-analyses, which left unresolved whether HLA type had any influence on TCRB rearrangement. At VDJ recombination sites, patients with type 1 diabetes made fewer insertions and deleted more nucleotides, a pattern implying thymic rearrangement abnormalities. Because cDNA was sequenced instead of genomic DNA, activated cells with high expression could be over-represented, although the groups did not differ in activation or CD3 levels. Shorter templates might be favored by PCR, yet because patient and control samples were amplified and corrected together, any such skew would affect both groups equally. A moderate but significant shortening of TCRB CDR3 length was observed in type 1 diabetes patients in all four CD4+ subsets.

All of the isolated RNA was reverse transcribed with the High Capacity cDNA Reverse Transcription Kit, so expressed TCRB transcripts were sequenced. Deep immunoSEQ sequencing was applied to naive, central memory and regulatory T cell samples, giving an average of around 4 million total reads per sample. Sorted cells were lysed in RLT buffer and RNA was extracted with DNase-treated RNeasy Micro or Mini kits, depending on cell number. Each cell subset was processed on its own to prevent cross-contamination, while patient and healthy donor samples were processed together. The immunoSEQ multiplex PCR was used to amplify TCRB sequences from cDNA, yielding 87-bp fragments that span the CDR3 region. The amplicons were sequenced using the Illumina HiSeq platform. On the study's bioinformatics: Synthetic template baselines were used to correct PCR bias computationally, reads within Hamming distance 2 were collapsed, and singletons that could not be merged were discarded. Reads were aligned against IMGT to assign V, D and J genes, CDR3 length and insertions or deletions at six rearrangement sites. Within each subset, clonotype counts were normalized to sorted cell number, after which true diversity and Gini coefficients were computed with the tcR R package. The overlap coefficient, calculated on TCRB nucleotide sequences, was used to quantify repertoire sharing. The clones in this table, taken by TCRdb from immuneACCESS, are in-frame only. Not every clone is retained; where verified, under half of the shortfall comes from an unresolved V gene, and the cause of the rest is unknown. That table furnishes V, J and clone size, whereas the DNA furnished D and trimming. The sample table shows 140,000 or so clones, and about 13% are seen once. The top ten clones comprise around 1.2% of the sample.

The germline ends are 20 bases apart after V is trimmed by 1 base and J by 7 bases. Its CDR3 holds 17 amino acids, cysteine through phenylalanine. This entry keeps only the CDR3 DNA: 51 bases, framed from base 1. CDR1 and CDR2, per the germline V gene (reference sequence), are LNHDA and SQIVND. Each donor gave one peripheral blood draw, averaging about 100 mL, which was collected into heparinised tubes. Using a panel that included CD45RO, CCR7, CD25, CD127, CD95 and CD27, naive, central memory, regulatory and stem cell-like memory CD4+ T cells were sorted on a BD FACSAria II. A purity above 95% was achieved for all sorted populations. PBMCs were isolated right away by Lymphoprep density gradient centrifugation and were stained directly, without culture. So that batch effects would be minimized, each experiment stained and sorted samples in pairs, pairing one healthy donor with one patient.

The chain links TRBV19 with TRBJ2-1, and the D gene may be TRBD2, 6 bases matching. The clonotype was recovered from a man aged 18 to 35 with type 1 diabetes. Sample: central memory CD4+ T cells from blood. The CDR3 protein sequence reads: CASSIAIFRGAGNEQFF. The bases read TGTGCCAGTAGTATAGCGATTTTCCGCGGGGCGGGGAATGAGCAGTTCTTC.